A selection of T cell receptor beta chains follows, all from one sample in a study of immune heterogeneity within non-small cell lung tumors. TCRdb re-derived calls from the multiplex PCR reads in MiXCR, one entry per CDR3 protein. The sample lists around 19,000 distinct CDR3 sequences, around 27% seen once, with 4% to 5% in the top ten. The sample comprised lung tumor tissue. These TCRs come from a middle-aged man with non-small cell lung cancer. Both conserved end residues are part of each CDR3. Each record gives: V gene, D gene, clone size, CDR3 length, J gene, CDR3 protein, CDR3 DNA. A D gene is named only where the DNA matches it firmly. Clone size is not always given. Where it is, it says once, few, many or a class for expanded clones.

TRBV6-2/TRBV6-3	-	many	15	TRBJ2-1	CASILAEIGYNEQFF	TGTGCCAGCATCTTAGCTGAAATCGGATACAATGAGCAGTTCTTC
TRBV10-2	TRBD1	few	15	TRBJ1-5	CASSVTGTGDQPQHF	TGCGCCAGCAGCGTAACCGGGACAGGGGATCAGCCCCAGCATTTT
TRBV4-2	-	many	14	TRBJ2-7	CASSQGAGVDEQYF	TGTGCCAGCAGCCAGGGGGCGGGAGTGGATGAGCAGTACTTC
TRBV6-1	-	many	13	TRBJ2-7	CASSETGLSEQYF	TGTGCCAGCAGTGAAACGGGACTGTCCGAGCAGTACTTC
TRBV28	TRBD1	few	16	TRBJ2-7	CASSTDRGKHIYEQYF	TGTGCCAGCAGTACAGACAGGGGGAAACATATTTACGAGCAGTACTTC
TRBV20-1	-	medium-sized	16	TRBJ1-5	CSARAGAGYSNQPQHF	TGCAGTGCTAGAGCAGGGGCTGGCTATAGCAATCAGCCCCAGCATTTT
TRBV9	-	few	14	TRBJ2-4	CASSGEGVKNIQYF	TGTGCCAGCAGCGGTGAGGGGGTGAAAAACATTCAGTACTTC
TRBV5-1	TRBD1	-	14	TRBJ2-5	CASSMGQGEETQYF	TGCGCCAGCAGCATGGGACAGGGAGAGGAGACCCAGTACTTC
TRBV5-6	-	few	14	TRBJ1-3	CASSKGPFGNTIYF	TGTGCCAGCAGCAAGGGACCTTTCGGAAACACCATATATTTT
TRBV9	-	-	14	TRBJ2-7	CASSAGGTRWDQYF	TGTGCCAGCAGCGCTGGGGGGACCCGGTGGGATCAGTACTTC
TRBV7-9	-	few	12	TRBJ1-1	CASDASGAEAFF	TGTGCCAGTGACGCCTCGGGTGCTGAAGCTTTCTTT
TRBV4-2	TRBD2	-	17	TRBJ2-3	CASSQDVATSGRGSAYF	TGTGCCAGCAGCCAAGATGTTGCGACTAGCGGGAGGGGGTCAGCGTATTTT
TRBV5-1	-	-	16	TRBJ1-1	CASSLGPNKGVTQAFF	TGCGCCAGCAGCTTGGGCCCCAACAAGGGGGTGACTCAAGCTTTCTTT
TRBV20-1	TRBD1	-	15	TRBJ1-5	CSASRQGGSNQPQHF	TGCAGTGCCTCTCGACAGGGGGGTAGCAATCAGCCCCAGCATTTT
TRBV11-3	TRBD2	-	17	TRBJ2-4	CASSLDPLAGAKNIQYF	TGTGCCAGCAGCTTAGATCCCCTAGCGGGGGCCAAAAACATTCAGTACTTC
TRBV15	TRBD1	-	15	TRBJ2-1	CATSTSDRAYNEQFF	TGTGCCACCAGCACCTCGGACAGGGCCTACAATGAGCAGTTCTTC
TRBV19	-	many	13	TRBJ1-6	CASSSGLNSPLHF	TGTGCCAGTAGCTCGGGACTCAATTCACCCCTCCACTTT
TRBV4-1	TRBD1	-	16	TRBJ2-7	CASSRDWGQGTYEQYF	TGCGCCAGCAGCCGGGACTGGGGACAGGGGACCTACGAGCAGTACTTC
TRBV20-1	-	-	13	TRBJ2-5	CSATTAFKETQYF	TGCAGTGCGACGACAGCTTTCAAAGAGACCCAGTACTTC
TRBV10-3	TRBD1	few	14	TRBJ1-1	CAIKEGRGQTEAFF	TGTGCCATCAAAGAAGGCAGGGGGCAAACTGAAGCTTTCTTT
TRBV6-2/TRBV6-3	TRBD2	medium-sized	15	TRBJ2-7	CASSYPMTSGYEQYF	TGTGCCAGCAGTTACCCGATGACTAGCGGCTACGAGCAGTACTTC
TRBV7-9	-	medium-sized	15	TRBJ2-3	CASSSGRGGTDTQYF	TGTGCCAGCAGCTCCGGGAGAGGCGGCACAGATACGCAGTATTTT
TRBV10-3	-	-	14	TRBJ1-1	CAISAMTENTEAFF	TGTGCCATCAGTGCAATGACAGAGAACACTGAAGCTTTCTTT
TRBV2	-	-	12	TRBJ1-4	CASRETNGELFF	TGTGCCAGCAGGGAAACCAATGGGGAACTGTTTTTT
TRBV19	-	-	16	TRBJ2-1	CASSIAAVSSYNEQFF	TGTGCCAGTAGTATAGCGGCAGTGAGCTCCTACAATGAGCAGTTCTTC
TRBV6-5	-	many	15	TRBJ2-7	CASSYEDGGTYEQYF	TGTGCCAGCAGTTACGAGGACGGAGGAACCTACGAGCAGTACTTC
TRBV9	-	few	15	TRBJ1-2	CASSVVSRGDYGYTF	TGTGCCAGCAGCGTAGTTAGCCGGGGGGACTATGGCTACACCTTC
TRBV20-1	-	many	13	TRBJ1-2	CSATTGGAGGYTF	TGCAGTGCTACGACGGGGGGGGCAGGTGGCTACACCTTC
TRBV30	TRBD2	-	13	TRBJ2-5	CAWSAGLAETQYF	TGTGCCTGGAGTGCGGGACTAGCAGAGACCCAGTACTTC
TRBV20-1	-	few	14	TRBJ2-1	CSAYRVSSSNEQFF	TGCAGTGCTTACCGGGTCTCCAGTTCTAATGAGCAGTTCTTC
TRBV20-1	-	-	12	TRBJ1-2	CSASNSDYGYTF	TGCAGTGCTAGTAACAGCGACTATGGCTACACCTTC
TRBV12-3/TRBV12-4	-	many	14	TRBJ2-1	CASSFLGSYNEQFF	TGTGCCAGCAGTTTTTTGGGTTCCTACAATGAGCAGTTCTTC
TRBV16	TRBD1	few	16	TRBJ1-1	CASSPNRGRMGAEAFF	TGTGCCAGCAGCCCAAACAGGGGGCGAATGGGCGCTGAAGCTTTCTTT
TRBV7-2	-	-	15	TRBJ2-5	CASSARRRSTETQYF	TGTGCCAGCAGCGCCCGGCGCAGGTCAACCGAGACCCAGTACTTC
TRBV20-1	TRBD2	-	13	TRBJ2-1	CSAKLAGGGGQFF	TGCAGTGCTAAACTAGCGGGAGGGGGGGGACAGTTCTTC
TRBV3-1	-	-	13	TRBJ1-3	CASSAQPGNTIYF	TGTGCCAGCAGCGCACAGCCCGGAAACACCATATATTTT
TRBV6-2/TRBV6-3	TRBD2	once	17	TRBJ2-2	CASSYHRGTRPSGELFF	TGTGCCAGCAGTTACCATCGCGGGACTAGACCTTCCGGGGAGCTGTTTTTT
TRBV30	TRBD1	few	11	TRBJ1-1	CAWAQPGGTFF	TGTGCCTGGGCCCAACCAGGGGGCACTTTCTTT
TRBV28	-	medium-sized	13	TRBJ2-7	CASSRRDFSEQYF	TGTGCCAGCAGCAGACGGGACTTCAGCGAGCAGTACTTC
TRBV13	-	-	17	TRBJ1-2	CASSLGRGDTSFQAYTF	TGTGCCAGCAGCTTAGGCCGTGGGGACACCTCTTTCCAGGCCTACACCTTC
TRBV7-9	-	-	15	TRBJ1-4	CASRDRQSTNEKLFF	TGTGCCAGCAGGGACCGACAGTCAACTAATGAAAAACTGTTTTTT
TRBV2	-	-	12	TRBJ2-5	CASKGYGETQYF	TGTGCCAGCAAGGGATACGGAGAGACCCAGTACTTC
TRBV12-3/TRBV12-4	-	-	15	TRBJ1-4	CAISLVGAGNEKLFF	TGTGCCATCAGTTTAGTGGGGGCGGGTAATGAAAAACTGTTTTTT
TRBV20-1	-	few	16	TRBJ2-4	CSAGGIPGTPGDIQYF	TGCAGTGCTGGAGGTATACCCGGGACTCCAGGGGACATTCAGTACTTC
TRBV7-2	TRBD2	few	17	TRBJ2-1	CASSFPPGSSGVTEQFF	TGTGCCAGCAGCTTCCCCCCGGGGAGTAGCGGGGTCACAGAGCAGTTCTTC